This T cell receptor (beta chain) was observed in a study of blood T cell repertoires in COVID-19. Study at large: Sites in the United States, Italy and Spain provided acute and convalescent COVID-19 samples.

The CDR3 sequence is 15 residues long. V gave up 1 base and J gave up 3 bases, with 13 bases separating them. CDR1 is LNHDA, CDR2 SQIVND, per germline (reference sequence). Original data processing: Nucleated cell counts were estimated from reference gene primer amplification. Assay used: immunoSEQ multiplex PCR; TCRdb lists only in-frame clones, some missing. That table supplies the V and J calls and clone size; D and trimming were determined from the DNA. The sample yields some 190,000 clones, more than 80% seen once. During active infection, Seattle patients enrolled and were then monitored through disease.

The source material was peripheral blood. This clonotype originated in a woman at least 80 years old with COVID-19, enrolled during active disease. V gene TRBV19 combines with J gene TRBJ2-7; TRBD1 might be the D (6 bases). CDR3 loop: CASSIGLQGIYEQYF. The CDR3 coding sequence is TGTGCCAGTAGTATAGGCTTACAGGGAATCTACGAGCAGTACTTC.